Below are 2 T cell receptor beta chains sequenced from a single sample in a study of blood T cells in healthy people across ages. A second PCR of 7 to 11 cycles used a sample-barcoded 5' primer and a J-beta primer mix. TCRdb reanalysed the 5' RACE reads using MiXCR and keeps one entry per CDR3 protein. Of about 680,000 distinct CDR3 sequences detected, roughly 49% appear once; the ten largest clones hold around 32%. Sequenced input: blood. The receptors were sampled from a woman aged 55-69 years in good health.

This clonotype has more than one count but fewer than ten. J is TRBJ1-1 and V is TRBV27, with 9 bases fitting TRBD1. Trimming removed 5 bases from V and 4 bases from J; junction bases left unmatched: 8. CDR3 length: 15 amino acids. Per germline, CDR1 MNHEY and CDR2 SMNVEV (reference sequence). Here the CDR3 reads CASSLGTGSRTEAFF. As DNA, the CDR3 is TGTGCCAGCAGTCTAGGGACAGGGAGTCGCACTGAAGCTTTCTTT.

This sequence joins TRBV9 and TRBJ2-1; TRBD2 agrees at 9 bases. Germline V gene lookup returns CDR1 SGDLS and CDR2 YYNGEE. The CDR3 contains 17 residues. V trimming: 4 bases; J trimming: 1 base; junction bases outside the gene matches: 9. CDR3 in amino acids: CASSPRASGISYNEQFF. The CDR3 DNA reads TGTGCCAGCAGCCCCCGGGCTAGCGGGATTTCCTACAATGAGCAGTTCTTC. Complete variable domain (other parts from reference TRBV9 and TRBJ2-1): DSGVTQTPKHLITATGQRVTLRCSPRSGDLSVYWYQQSLDQGLQFLIQYYNGEERAKGNILERFSAQQFPDLHSELNLSSLELGDSALYFCASSPRASGISYNEQFFGPGTRLTVL.